This TCR beta chain was profiled in a study of PD-L1 blockade in urothelial cancer. It was locally advanced or metastatic urothelial carcinoma that patients had. This table comes from immunoSEQ multiplex PCR, and its TCRdb copy is limited to in-frame clones, with some not included. The data show 50,000 to 65,000 clones, with over 75% seen just once and about 6% held by the top ten. With 4 bases clipped from V and 0 bases from J, the junction kept 10 bases outside the gene matches. Germline CDR1 MNHNS, CDR2 SASEGT. This CDR3 has 17 amino acids. The sequence was obtained from a man aged 40-49 years with urothelial cancer. The chain joins TRBV6-1 to TRBJ2-5; 8 bases map to TRBD2. This specimen consisted of PBMCs, obtained around atezolizumab (anti-PD-L1) treatment. The chain's CDR3 is CASSVGAASGHQETQYF. The CDR3 DNA follows: TGTGCCAGCAGTGTGGGGGCGGCTAGCGGGCACCAAGAGACCCAGTACTTC.